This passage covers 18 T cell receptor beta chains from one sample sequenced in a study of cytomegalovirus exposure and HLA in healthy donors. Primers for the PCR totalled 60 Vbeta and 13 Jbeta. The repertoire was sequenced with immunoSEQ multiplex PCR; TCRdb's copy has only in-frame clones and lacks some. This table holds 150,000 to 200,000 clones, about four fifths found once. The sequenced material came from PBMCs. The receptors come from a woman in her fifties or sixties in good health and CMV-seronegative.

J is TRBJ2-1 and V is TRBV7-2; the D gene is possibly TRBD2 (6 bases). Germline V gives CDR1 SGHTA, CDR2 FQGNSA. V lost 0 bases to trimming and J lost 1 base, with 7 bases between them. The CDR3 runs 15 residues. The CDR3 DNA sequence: TGTGCCAGCAGCTTAGCCGCGGGATCCTACAATGAGCAGTTCTTC. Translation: CASSLAAGSYNEQFF.

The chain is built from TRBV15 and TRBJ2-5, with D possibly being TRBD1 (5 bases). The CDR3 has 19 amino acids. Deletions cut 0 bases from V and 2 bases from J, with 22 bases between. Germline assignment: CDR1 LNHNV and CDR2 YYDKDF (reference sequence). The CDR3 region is CATSRETRARLTSQETQYF. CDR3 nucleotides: TGTGCCACCAGCAGAGAAACCAGGGCGCGGCTCACCTCGCAAGAGACCCAGTACTTC. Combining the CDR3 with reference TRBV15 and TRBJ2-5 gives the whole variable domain DAMVIQNPRYQVTQFGKPVTLSCSQTLNHNVMYWYQQKSSQAPKLLFHYYDKDFNNEADTPDNFQSRRPNTSFCFLDIRSPGLGDTAMYLCATSRETRARLTSQETQYFGPGTRLLVL.

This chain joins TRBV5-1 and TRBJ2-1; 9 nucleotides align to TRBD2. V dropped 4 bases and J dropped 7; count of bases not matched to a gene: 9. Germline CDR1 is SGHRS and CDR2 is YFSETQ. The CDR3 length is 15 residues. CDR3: CASSPREGLRNEQFF. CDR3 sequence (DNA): TGCGCCAGCAGCCCGCGGGAGGGCCTGAGGAATGAGCAGTTCTTC.

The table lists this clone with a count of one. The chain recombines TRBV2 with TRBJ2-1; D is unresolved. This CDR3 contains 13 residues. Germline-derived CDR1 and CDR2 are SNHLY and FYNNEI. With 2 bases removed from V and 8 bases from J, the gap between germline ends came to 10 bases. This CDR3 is CASSESVLHEQFF. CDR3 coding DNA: TGTGCCAGCAGTGAATCGGTGCTCCATGAGCAGTTCTTC.

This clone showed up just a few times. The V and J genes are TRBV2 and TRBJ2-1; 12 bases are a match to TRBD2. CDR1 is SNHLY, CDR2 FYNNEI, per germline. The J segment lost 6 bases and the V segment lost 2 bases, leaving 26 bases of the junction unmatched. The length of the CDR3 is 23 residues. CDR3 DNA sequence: TGTGCCAGCAGTGAACCCGAAGCGGGTCTGGCTAGCGGGAGGGCCTGGAGTAGCAATGAGCAGTTCTTC. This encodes CASSEPEAGLASGRAWSSNEQFF.

The CDR3 protein is CASSSPGQGHEKLFF. DNA for the CDR3: TGTGCCAGCAGCTCGCCGGGACAGGGACATGAAAAACTGTTTTTT. V is TRBV5-4 and J is TRBJ1-4; 9 bases agree with TRBD1. The V segment lost 3 bases and the J segment 6 bases; nucleotides outside the gene matches: 6. The CDR3 sequence is 15 residues long. Germline CDR1 is SGHNT and CDR2 is YYREEE (reference sequence).

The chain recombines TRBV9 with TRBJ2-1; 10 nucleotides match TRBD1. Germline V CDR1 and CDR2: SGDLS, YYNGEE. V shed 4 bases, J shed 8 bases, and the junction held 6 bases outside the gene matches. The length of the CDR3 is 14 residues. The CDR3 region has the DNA TGTGCCAGCAGCAACCGGGACAGGGGCCATGAGCAGTTCTTC. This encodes CASSNRDRGHEQFF.

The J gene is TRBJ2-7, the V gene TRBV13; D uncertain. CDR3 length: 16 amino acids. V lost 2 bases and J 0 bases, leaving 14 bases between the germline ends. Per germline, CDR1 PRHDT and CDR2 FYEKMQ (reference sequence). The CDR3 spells CASSLTVPANSYEQYF. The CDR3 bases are TGTGCCAGCAGCTTAACGGTTCCTGCGAACTCCTACGAGCAGTACTTC.

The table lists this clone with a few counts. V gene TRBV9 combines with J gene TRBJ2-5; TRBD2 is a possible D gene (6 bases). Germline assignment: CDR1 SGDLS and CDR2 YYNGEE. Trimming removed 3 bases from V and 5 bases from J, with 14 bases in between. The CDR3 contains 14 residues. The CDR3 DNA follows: TGTGCCAGCAGCGCCCCGCGGGAAAGGGAGACCCAGTACTTC. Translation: CASSAPRERETQYF.

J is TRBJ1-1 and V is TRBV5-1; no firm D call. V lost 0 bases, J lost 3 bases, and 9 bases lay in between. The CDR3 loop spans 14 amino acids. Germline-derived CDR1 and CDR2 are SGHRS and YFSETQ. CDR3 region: CASSLGSVDTEAFF. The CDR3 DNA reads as TGCGCCAGCAGCTTGGGTTCAGTTGACACTGAAGCTTTCTTT.

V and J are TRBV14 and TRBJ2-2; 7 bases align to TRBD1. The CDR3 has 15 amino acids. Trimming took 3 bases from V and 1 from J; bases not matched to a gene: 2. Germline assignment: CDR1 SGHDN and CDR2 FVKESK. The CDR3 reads CASSQRQGNTGELFF. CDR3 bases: TGTGCCAGCAGCCAGCGACAGGGGAACACCGGGGAGCTGTTTTTT. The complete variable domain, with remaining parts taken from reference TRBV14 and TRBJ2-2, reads EAGVTQFPSHSVIEKGQTVTLRCDPISGHDNLYWYRRVMGKEIKFLLHFVKESKQDESGMPNNRFLAERTGGTYSTLKVQPAELEDSGVYFCASSQRQGNTGELFFGEGSRLTVL.

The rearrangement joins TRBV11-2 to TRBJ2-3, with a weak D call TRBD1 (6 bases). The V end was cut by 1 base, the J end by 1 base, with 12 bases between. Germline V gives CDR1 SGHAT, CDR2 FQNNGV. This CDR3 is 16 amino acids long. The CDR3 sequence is CASSLVTGHRTDTQYF. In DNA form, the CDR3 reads TGTGCCAGCAGCTTAGTAACGGGACACCGCACAGATACGCAGTATTTT. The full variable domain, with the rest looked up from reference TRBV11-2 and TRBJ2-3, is EAGVAQSPRYKIIEKRQSVAFWCNPISGHATLYWYQQILGQGPKLLIQFQNNGVVDDSQLPKDRFSAERLKGVDSTLKIQPAKLEDSAVYLCASSLVTGHRTDTQYFGPGTRLTVL.

CDR3: CASSPSLLAGGLNEQFF. DNA for the CDR3: TGTGCCAGCAGCCCCAGCCTACTAGCGGGGGGGCTCAATGAGCAGTTCTTC. The gene calls are TRBV7-2 and TRBJ2-1, with 13 bases matching TRBD2. Germline CDR1 SGHTA, CDR2 FQGNSA. The CDR3 covers 17 residues. With V trimmed by 5 bases and J by 6 bases, 10 bases remained unmatched.

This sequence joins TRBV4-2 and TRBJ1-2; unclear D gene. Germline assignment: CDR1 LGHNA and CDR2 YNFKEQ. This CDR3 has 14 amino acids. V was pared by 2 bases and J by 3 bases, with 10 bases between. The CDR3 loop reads CASSQTSGDYGYTF. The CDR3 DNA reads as TGTGCCAGCAGCCAAACGTCGGGTGACTATGGCTACACCTTC.

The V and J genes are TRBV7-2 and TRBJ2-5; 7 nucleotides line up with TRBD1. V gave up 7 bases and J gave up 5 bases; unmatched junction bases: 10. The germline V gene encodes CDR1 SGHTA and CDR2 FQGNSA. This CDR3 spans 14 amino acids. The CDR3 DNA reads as TGTGCCAGCATCCCACAGGGGAAAGGGGAGACCCAGTACTTC. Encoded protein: CASIPQGKGETQYF.

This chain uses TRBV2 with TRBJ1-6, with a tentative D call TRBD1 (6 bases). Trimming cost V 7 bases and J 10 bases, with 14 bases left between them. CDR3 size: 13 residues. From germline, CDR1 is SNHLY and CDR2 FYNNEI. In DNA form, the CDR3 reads TGTGCCAGCACGAACAGGGTAGGGTCACCCCTCCACTTT. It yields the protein CASTNRVGSPLHF.

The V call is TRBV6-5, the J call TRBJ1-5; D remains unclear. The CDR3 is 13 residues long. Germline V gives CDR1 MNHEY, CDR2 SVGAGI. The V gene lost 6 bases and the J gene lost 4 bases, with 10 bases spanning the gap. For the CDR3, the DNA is TGTGCCAGCAGGGAGATATGGAATCAGCCCCAGCATTTT. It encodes CASREIWNQPQHF.

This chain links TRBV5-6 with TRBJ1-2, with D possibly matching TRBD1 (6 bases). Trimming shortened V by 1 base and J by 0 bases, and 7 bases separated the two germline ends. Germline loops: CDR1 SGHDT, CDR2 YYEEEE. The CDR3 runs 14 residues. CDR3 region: CASSLRGSNYGYTF. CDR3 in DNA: TGTGCCAGCAGCTTGAGGGGGTCTAACTATGGCTACACCTTC.